This passage covers 24 T cell receptor beta chains from one sample sequenced in a study of human T cells and chemical hapten exposure. TCRdb used MiXCR to reprocess the RACE reads, holding one entry per CDR3 protein. The sample carries roughly 38,000 distinct CDR3 sequences, more than 8% recorded once. Noted time point: patch test 3, about 24 weeks after DPC sensitization. Treatment specified: therapeutic diphenylcyclopropenone sensitization with weekly scalp DPC. Before extraction, the whole blood was not fractionated, and total RNA was taken from it. The sample in question was whole blood, obtained in connection with sensitization to the hapten diphenylcyclopropenone (DPC). The receptor set was obtained from a man in his fifties with alopecia areata. Some clones in this sample may be carry-over from other donors' samples.

This clonotype has at least ten counts. V and J are TRBV6-4 and TRBJ2-6; D uncertain. The CDR3 covers 15 residues. The V end lost 3 bases, the J end lost 0 bases, and 6 bases lay between the germline ends. Germline CDR1 is MRHNA and CDR2 is SNTAGT. CDR3 nucleotides: TGTGCCAGCAGTGATGGTGGCTCTGGGGCCAACGTCCTGACTTTC. It yields the protein CASSDGGSGANVLTF.

The V call is TRBV28, the J call TRBJ2-7, with no clear D. The CDR3 runs to 14 residues. V lost 6 bases, J lost 3 bases, and 15 bases lay in between. Germline lookup yields CDR1 MDHEN and CDR2 SYDVKM. CDR3 sequence (DNA): TGTGCCAGCAGAAACGCGAACAGCTACTACGAGCAGTACTTC. Its protein is CASRNANSYYEQYF.

This chain connects TRBV6-2 or TRBV6-3 to TRBJ2-4, with a tentative D call TRBD2 (5 bases). Germline-derived CDR1 and CDR2 are MNHEY and SVGEGT. The CDR3 sequence is 16 residues long. V lost 5 bases and J 1 base, leaving 15 bases between the germline ends. The CDR3 loop is CASSHGGSAAKNIQYF. The CDR3 nucleotides are TGTGCCAGCAGTCACGGAGGATCAGCGGCCAAAAACATTCAGTACTTC.

The rearrangement uses TRBV7-3 and TRBJ2-1; 10 nucleotides line up with TRBD2. This CDR3 comprises 14 residues. Trimming took 7 bases from V and 10 from J; bases not matched to a gene: 10. Per the germline V gene, CDR1 is SGHTA and CDR2 is FQGTGA. The CDR3 here is CASTPGLASQEQFF. DNA of the CDR3: TGTGCCAGCACCCCGGGACTAGCGTCTCAGGAGCAGTTCTTC.

V is TRBV11-2 and J is TRBJ1-2, with D perhaps matching TRBD1 (5 bases). V shed 0 bases and J shed 4 bases, with 6 bases lying between them. CDR3 size: 13 residues. In germline, CDR1 is SGHAT, CDR2 FQNNGV. CDR3 amino acids: CASSLEGGYGYTF. CDR3 DNA sequence: TGTGCCAGCAGCTTAGAGGGGGGCTATGGCTACACCTTC.

This clonotype occurred many times. The chain links TRBV18 to TRBJ2-7; D is undetermined. Germline CDR1 is KGHSH and CDR2 is LQKENI. Trimming took off 3 bases at V and 5 bases at J, with 11 bases between the two ends. This CDR3 is built from 13 residues. The CDR3 region has the DNA TGTGCCAGCTCACCCAATACGGGCGACGAGCAGTACTTC. Protein sequence: CASSPNTGDEQYF.

This clonotype has just a few counts. The gene calls are TRBV21-1 and TRBJ2-3. TRBV21-1 is a pseudogene locus. The CDR3 is 12 residues long. The CDR3 region has the DNA TGTGCCAGCAGCGCCTCTGCAGATACGCAGTATTTT. Amino acid sequence: CASSASADTQYF.

This clonotype has a handful of counts. The chain recombines TRBV6-2 or TRBV6-3 with TRBJ2-1; TRBD1 aligns across 7 bases. Germline V gives CDR1 MNHEY, CDR2 SVGEGT. V shed 6 bases, J shed 5 bases, and the junction held 1 base outside the gene matches. This CDR3 contains 12 residues. The CDR3 sequence: CASRTGNNEQFF. The CDR3 bases are TGTGCCAGCAGGACAGGGAACAATGAGCAGTTCTTC.

This clonotype was observed many times. The chain links TRBV7-3 to TRBJ2-3, with 7 bases fitting TRBD2. This CDR3 is 15 amino acids long. Per the germline V gene, CDR1 is SGHTA and CDR2 is FQGTGA. Trimming at V came to 5 bases and at J to 2 bases, leaving 7 bases not matched to a gene. This chain's CDR3 is CASSPGGTNTDTQYF. The DNA for the CDR3 is TGTGCCAGCAGCCCAGGCGGGACTAACACAGATACGCAGTATTTT.

This clonotype has only a few counts. The rearrangement uses TRBV7-2 and TRBJ2-3; 10 nucleotides align to TRBD2. Trimming took 5 bases from V and 1 from J; bases not matched to a gene: 6. Germline V gives CDR1 SGHTA, CDR2 FQGNSA. The CDR3 is 16 residues long. The CDR3 reads CASSITGTSGTDTQYF. CDR3 DNA sequence: TGTGCCAGCAGCATTACCGGGACTAGCGGCACAGATACGCAGTATTTT.

At least ten counts were recorded for this clonotype. J is TRBJ2-7 and V is TRBV29-1; D may be TRBD2 (6 bases). In germline, CDR1 is SQVTM, CDR2 ANQGSEA. The CDR3 is made up of 12 amino acids. V was pared by 7 bases and J by 1 base, with 11 bases between. CDR3 region: CSAVADSYEQYF. The CDR3 nucleotides are TGCAGCGCTGTAGCGGATTCCTACGAGCAGTACTTC.

The genes are TRBV5-8 and TRBJ1-5; tentatively, D is TRBD1 (5 bases). The length of the CDR3 is 14 residues. Germline assignment: CDR1 SGHTS and CDR2 YDEGEE. V shed 2 bases and J shed 7 bases, with 13 bases lying between them. In nucleotides, the CDR3 is TGTGCCAGCAGCTTTCCGCAGGGAGGGCAGCCCCAGCATTTT. Its translation: CASSFPQGGQPQHF.

This clonotype was counted only a few times. The rearrangement uses TRBV12-2 and TRBJ2-3. TRBV12-2 is termed a pseudogene. CDR3 length: 17 amino acids. The CDR3 is CASRLVTSFTSTDTQYF. In nucleotides, the CDR3 is TGTGCAAGTCGCTTAGTGACTTCGTTTACTAGCACAGATACGCAGTATTTT.

The chain is built from TRBV7-9 and TRBJ2-3; 11 nucleotides match TRBD1. CDR1 is SEHNR and CDR2 is FQNEAQ in the germline V gene (reference sequence). This CDR3 contains 15 residues. Unmatched junction bases numbered 3, after V lost 3 bases and J lost 4 bases. The CDR3 DNA reads TGTGCCAGCAGCTTTTGGGGACAGGGGGCAGATACGCAGTATTTT. It encodes CASSFWGQGADTQYF.

This clonotype occurred many times. J is TRBJ2-1 and V is TRBV5-1, with D perhaps TRBD1 (5 bases). CDR1 and CDR2 (germline): SGHRS, YFSETQ. The V and J ends lost 4 bases and 3 bases respectively, with 14 bases between them. CDR3 length: 15 amino acids. CDR3 DNA: TGCGCCAGCAGCCCCTCCCAGGGCAGCTACAATGAGCAGTTCTTC. Amino acids: CASSPSQGSYNEQFF.

Worth noting for this clonotype: A much larger clone is a single base away; this may be a read error. The gene calls are TRBV3-1 and TRBJ1-5, with 11 bases aligning to TRBD1. CDR3 length equals 14 residues. Looked up from germline, CDR1 is LGHDT and CDR2 is YNNKEL (reference sequence). The CDR3 loop is CSSSQGTGGQPQHF. The CDR3 DNA follows: TGTTCCAGCAGCCAAGGGACAGGGGGACAGCCCCAGCATTTT.

This clonotype turned up a few times. This rearrangement joins TRBV6-5 to TRBJ2-1; 9 nucleotides agree with TRBD2. Trimming cost V 5 bases and J 3 bases; bases outside gene matches: 8. Germline lookup yields CDR1 MNHEY and CDR2 SVGAGI. The CDR3 spans 16 residues. The CDR3 DNA is TGTGCCAGCAGTCCCTTAGGCGGGGGGGGCTACAATGAGCAGTTCTTC. Residues: CASSPLGGGGYNEQFF.

This clonotype was observed at least ten times. V is TRBV10-3 and J is TRBJ1-2; 10 positions match TRBD1. The germline gives CDR1 ENHRY, CDR2 SYGVKD. The CDR3 runs to 14 residues. Unmatched junction bases numbered 5, after V lost 6 bases and J lost 4 bases. This chain's CDR3 is CAIRTDRGGYGYTF. CDR3 nucleotide sequence: TGTGCCATCAGGACGGACAGGGGGGGCTATGGCTACACCTTC.

In the case of this clonotype: This could be a read error, since a much larger clone is one nucleotide away. The chain combines TRBV29-1 with TRBJ2-3, with D unresolved. The germline V gene has CDR1 SQVTM and CDR2 ANQGSEA. This CDR3 has 11 amino acids. The CDR3 DNA is TGCGGCGTTGAAGACGTCGGTACGCAGTATTTT. Amino acid sequence: CGVEDVGTQYF.

This clonotype was detected ten times or more. V usage is TRBV20-1 and J usage is TRBJ2-1; a possible D gene is TRBD1 (6 bases). CDR3 length: 15 residues. Trimming stripped 6 bases from V and 0 bases from J, with 15 bases between. CDR1 is DFQATT and CDR2 is SNEGSKA in the germline V gene (reference sequence). The CDR3 is CSALTGTSSYNEQFF. The CDR3 bases are TGCAGTGCCCTAACCGGGACAAGCTCCTACAATGAGCAGTTCTTC.

CDR3 coding DNA: TGCAGCGTCGCCGTTGACCTCTACGAGCAGTACTTC. Encoded protein: CSVAVDLYEQYF. The genes are TRBV29-1 and TRBJ2-7, with no clear D. V was clipped by 6 bases and J by 3 bases, with 12 bases between them. Germline loops: CDR1 SQVTM, CDR2 ANQGSEA. There are 12 residues in the CDR3.

A few counts support this clonotype. V is TRBV10-3 and J is TRBJ1-3, with D possibly being TRBD1 (6 bases). The ends were cut back, 6 bases at V and 3 bases at J, with 15 bases in the middle. Looked up from germline, CDR1 is ENHRY and CDR2 is SYGVKD. This CDR3 comprises 15 residues. The CDR3 sequence is CAIRDQQGGGNTIYF. CDR3 coding DNA: TGTGCCATCAGGGACCAACAGGGCGGTGGAAACACCATATATTTT.

In its sample, this clonotype was seen a few times. This rearrangement joins TRBV28 to TRBJ2-3; 13 positions agree with TRBD2. Germline V gives CDR1 MDHEN, CDR2 SYDVKM. CDR3 size: 16 residues. Trimming at V came to 6 bases and at J to 6 bases, leaving 9 bases not matched to a gene. CDR3: CASSAPGLAGADTQYF. CDR3 in DNA: TGTGCCAGCAGCGCACCAGGACTAGCGGGAGCGGATACGCAGTATTTT.

This clonotype was recorded a few times. The V and J genes are TRBV2 and TRBJ2-7; tentative D call: TRBD1 (6 bases). CDR3 length: 11 residues. Trimming shortened V by 6 bases and J by 3 bases, and 6 bases separated the two germline ends. Germline V gene lookup returns CDR1 SNHLY and CDR2 FYNNEI. The CDR3 sequence: CASRGHYEQYF. The CDR3 DNA follows: TGTGCCAGCAGGGGACACTACGAGCAGTACTTC. Full variable domain (outside the CDR3, taken from reference TRBV2 and TRBJ2-7): EPEVTQTPSHQVTQMGQEVILRCVPISNHLYFYWYRQILGQKVEFLVSFYNNEISEKSEIFDDQFSVERPDGSNFTLKIRSTKLEDSAMYFCASRGHYEQYFGPGTRLTVT.